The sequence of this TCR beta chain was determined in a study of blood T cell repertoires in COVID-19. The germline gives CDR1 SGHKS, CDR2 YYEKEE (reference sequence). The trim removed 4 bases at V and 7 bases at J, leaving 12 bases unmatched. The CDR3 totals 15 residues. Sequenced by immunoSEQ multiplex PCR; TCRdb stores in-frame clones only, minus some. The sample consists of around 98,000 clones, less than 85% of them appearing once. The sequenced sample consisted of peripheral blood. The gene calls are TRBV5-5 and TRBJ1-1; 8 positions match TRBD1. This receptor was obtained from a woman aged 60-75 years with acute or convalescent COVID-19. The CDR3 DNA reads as TGTGCCAGCAGCACGCGGGACAGGTTCCCCCATGAAGCTTTCTTT. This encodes CASSTRDRFPHEAFF.